Below are 2 T cell receptor beta chains sequenced from a single sample in a study of early T cells in non-severe SARS-CoV-2 infection. TCRdb called the 5' RACE reads again in MiXCR, with one record for every CDR3 protein. There are tens of thousands of distinct CDR3 sequences in the sample; approximately 6.3% occur only once, and approximately 6.3% lies in the top ten. The sample was whole blood, taken at baseline. Source of these receptors: an adult who was a healthcare worker with PCR-confirmed SARS-CoV-2 infection or an uninfected control (not recorded which).

This clonotype was observed at least ten times. At one end, the junction sequence differs from germline, possibly due to a read error. The CDR3 DNA sequence: TGCGCCAGCAGCCGGATCACCGGGACGTCAAGCTCCTACAATCAGCAGTTCTTC. The encoded protein is CASSRITGTSSSYNQQFF. This chain links TRBV4-3 with TRBJ2-1; possibly TRBD1 or TRBD2 for D (5 bases each). CDR3 size: 18 residues. CDR1 LGHNA and CDR2 YSLEER come from the germline V gene.

V and J are TRBV6-2 or TRBV6-3 and TRBJ2-7; D is undetermined. CDR1 MNHEY and CDR2 SVGEGT come from the germline V gene. CDR3 length: 11 residues. The germline V and J ends were trimmed by 8 bases and 6 bases, with 11 bases remaining between them. In DNA, the CDR3 is TGTGCCAGCCTTTCTTATGGCGAGCAGTACTTC. Encoded protein: CASLSYGEQYF.